This T cell receptor beta chain was observed in a study of CD8+ T cells in alopecia areata. Whole-study results and caveats: Only one nonresponder was present, which leaves the link between baseline CD8+ expansion and response uncertain.

Germline V gene data show CDR1 as LGHNA and CDR2 as YNFKEQ. The CDR3 extends over 16 amino acids. Between the trimmed V and J ends, which lost 0 bases and 7 bases, there was a span of 15 bases. As regards this clone: Its antigen is not known.

RNA was isolated and reverse transcribed to cDNA, the sequencing template. Data came from immunoSEQ multiplex PCR; TCRdb stores just in-frame clones and leaves some out. The sample has 75,000 to 85,000 clones, approximately 64% seen once. Indicated treatment: oral pan-JAK inhibitor, 5-10 mg twice daily. The source material was CD8+ T cells sorted from blood, sampled at week 24, from a patient treated with tofacitinib. V is TRBV4-2 and J is TRBJ1-4; a possible D gene is TRBD1 (5 bases). The clonotype originates from a human donor with alopecia areata. CDR3 in DNA: TGTGCCAGCAGCCAAGACTCTCGCAGGGTTGTTGAAAAACTGTTTTTT. Protein product: CASSQDSRRVVEKLFF.